This TCR beta chain was observed in a study of blood T cell repertoires in COVID-19. On the study more broadly: Samples came from the United States, Italy and Spain, spanning acute and convalescent COVID-19.

The V and J ends lost 2 bases and 4 bases, in that order; junction bases with no gene match: 7. The CDR3 consists of 16 residues. Germline V CDR1 and CDR2: KGHSH, LQKENI. The method was immunoSEQ multiplex PCR; TCRdb's version includes in-frame clones alone and lacks a portion of them. The sample comprises 150,000 to 200,000 clones, nearly 90% of which are singletons, and 2% to 2.5% rests with the top ten. Individuals drawn from approximately 26 US areas were roughly 18 to 95 years old. Sequenced material: PBMCs or T cells enriched from blood (not recorded which). This chain uses TRBV18 with TRBJ2-2; 7 positions match TRBD1. This TCR came from a woman in her 40s with acute COVID-19. The CDR3 sequence is CASSPETDRATGELFF. For the CDR3, the DNA is TGTGCCAGCTCACCAGAGACTGACAGGGCCACCGGGGAGCTGTTTTTT.